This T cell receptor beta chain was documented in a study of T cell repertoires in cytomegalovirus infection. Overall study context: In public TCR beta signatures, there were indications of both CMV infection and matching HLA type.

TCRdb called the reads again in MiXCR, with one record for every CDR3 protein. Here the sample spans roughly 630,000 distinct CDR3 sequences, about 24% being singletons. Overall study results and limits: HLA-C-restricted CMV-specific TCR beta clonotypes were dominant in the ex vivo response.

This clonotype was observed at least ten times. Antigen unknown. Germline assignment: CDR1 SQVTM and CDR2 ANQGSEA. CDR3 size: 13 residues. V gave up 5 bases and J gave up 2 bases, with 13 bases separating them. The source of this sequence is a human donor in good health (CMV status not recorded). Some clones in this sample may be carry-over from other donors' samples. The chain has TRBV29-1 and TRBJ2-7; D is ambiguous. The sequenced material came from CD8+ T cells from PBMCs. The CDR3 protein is CSVNTVGPYEQYF. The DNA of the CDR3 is TGCAGCGTTAACACAGTTGGGCCCTACGAGCAGTACTTC.